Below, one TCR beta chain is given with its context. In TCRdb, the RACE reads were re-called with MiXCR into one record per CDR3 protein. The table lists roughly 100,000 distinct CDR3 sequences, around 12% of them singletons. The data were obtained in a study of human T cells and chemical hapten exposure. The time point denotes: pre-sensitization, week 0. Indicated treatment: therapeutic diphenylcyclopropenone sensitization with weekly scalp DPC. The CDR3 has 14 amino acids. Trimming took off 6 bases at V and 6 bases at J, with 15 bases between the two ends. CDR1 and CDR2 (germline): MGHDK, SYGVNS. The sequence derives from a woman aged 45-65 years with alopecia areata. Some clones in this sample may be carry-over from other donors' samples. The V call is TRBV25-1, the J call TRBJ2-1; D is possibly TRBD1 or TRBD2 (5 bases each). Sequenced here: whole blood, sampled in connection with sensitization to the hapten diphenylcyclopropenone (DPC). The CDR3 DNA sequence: TGTGCCAGCAGCAGTTATAGGGACCTCAATGAGCAGTTCTTC. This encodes CASSSYRDLNEQFF.